These 21 T cell receptor beta chains originate from one sample sequenced in a study of blood T cell repertoires in COVID-19. TCRdb keeps only in-frame clones here, not all; method: immunoSEQ multiplex PCR. The table includes 130,000 or so clones, roughly four fifths detected once. The source material was peripheral blood. The receptors shown here come from a woman aged 60 to 75 with acute or convalescent COVID-19.

The V call is TRBV10-3, the J call TRBJ2-7, with 8 bases fitting TRBD1. V gave up 6 bases and J gave up 6 bases; unmatched junction bases: 19. The CDR3 is 17 residues long. Germline CDR1 and CDR2: ENHRY and SYGVKD. The chain's CDR3 is CAIRAQGALRGQAEQYF. The CDR3 nucleotides read TGTGCCATCAGGGCTCAGGGGGCACTCAGGGGGCAGGCCGAGCAGTACTTC.

V and J are TRBV30 and TRBJ1-1, with a possible D match to TRBD1 (5 bases). Trimming took 5 bases from V and 6 from J, leaving 13 bases between them. CDR1 is GTSNPN, CDR2 SVGIG, per germline (reference sequence). The CDR3 runs 12 residues. The CDR3 DNA sequence: TGTGCCTGGGCCGACAGCAAAGCTGAAGCTTTCTTT. Its protein is CAWADSKAEAFF.

V gene TRBV7-3 combines with J gene TRBJ2-1; no firm D call. The length of the CDR3 is 12 residues. Deletions cut 1 base from V and 7 bases from J, with 5 bases between. The germline gives CDR1 SGHTA, CDR2 FQGTGA. The CDR3 loop is CASSLNGNEQFF. CDR3 nucleotide sequence: TGTGCCAGCAGCTTAAACGGGAATGAGCAGTTCTTC.

A few counts support this clone. The chain combines TRBV5-6 with TRBJ1-2; 7 nucleotides align to TRBD1. The CDR3 loop spans 15 amino acids. Trimming took 6 bases from V and 7 from J; bases not matched to a gene: 15. Per germline, CDR1 SGHDT and CDR2 YYEEEE. CDR3 in amino acids: CASKTGKAEKTGYTF. In DNA, the CDR3 is TGTGCCAGCAAGACAGGGAAGGCCGAAAAAACTGGCTACACCTTC.

On this clone itself: The sample has other DNA sequences that encode this CDR3 too. The DNA for the CDR3 is TGTGCCAGCAGCCCGGGACAATTGAACACTGAAGCTTTCTTT. This sequence encodes CASSPGQLNTEAFF. This chain links TRBV7-2 with TRBJ1-1, with D perhaps TRBD1 (6 bases). Looked up from germline, CDR1 is SGHTA and CDR2 is FQGNSA. V was pared by 5 bases and J by 0 bases, with 10 bases between. The CDR3 totals 14 residues.

This clone was seen a handful of times. This chain connects TRBV7-8 to TRBJ1-5; no clear D gene. Deletions cut 1 base from V and 4 bases from J, with 11 bases between. The germline CDR1 and CDR2 sequences are SGHVS and FQNEAQ. The CDR3 sequence is 15 residues long. Here the CDR3 reads CASSLGSYLNQPQHF. CDR3 bases: TGTGCCAGCAGCTTAGGCAGTTACCTTAATCAGCCCCAGCATTTT. The variable domain in full, with the rest retrieved from reference TRBV7-8 and TRBJ1-5, is GAGVSQSPRYKVAKRGQDVALRCDPISGHVSLFWYQQALGQGPEFLTYFQNEAQLDKSGLPSDRFFAERPEGSVSTLKIQRTQQEDSAVYLCASSLGSYLNQPQHFGDGTRLSIL.

V usage is TRBV5-8 and J usage is TRBJ2-3; 7 nucleotides match TRBD1. Germline loops: CDR1 SGHTS, CDR2 YDEGEE. CDR3 length: 15 amino acids. Unmatched junction bases numbered 13, after V lost 10 bases and J lost 2 bases. CDR3 sequence: CACTPGQTFTDTQYF. For the CDR3, the DNA is TGTGCCTGCACACCGGGACAGACTTTCACAGATACGCAGTATTTT.

This clone was found a few times. V and J are TRBV7-9 and TRBJ1-2, with TRBD1 matching over 10 bases. V dropped 6 bases and J dropped 5; count of bases not matched to a gene: 6. The CDR3 is made up of 14 amino acids. Looked up from germline, CDR1 is SEHNR and CDR2 is FQNEAQ (reference sequence). CDR3 nucleotide sequence: TGTGCCAGCAGTACGACAGGGGGCGCTTATGGCTACACCTTC. Protein product: CASSTTGGAYGYTF.

This clone was picked up one time. The chain is built from TRBV15 and TRBJ1-2; unclear D gene. CDR1 and CDR2 from the germline V gene are LNHNV and YYDKDF (reference sequence). This CDR3 has 16 amino acids. Trimming shortened V by 5 bases and J by 4 bases, and 20 bases separated the two germline ends. CDR3 sequence reads: CATSLPVEGLGYGYTF. The CDR3 nucleotides read TGTGCCACCAGCCTCCCCGTAGAGGGATTGGGCTATGGCTACACCTTC.

The chain carries TRBV4-2 and TRBJ1-6; the match to TRBD1 covers 8 bases. V was pared by 0 bases and J by 8 bases, with 0 bases of the junction left unmatched. Germline CDR1 is LGHNA and CDR2 is YNFKEQ. The CDR3 totals 14 residues. The CDR3 DNA reads TGTGCCAGCAGCCAAGAGACAGGGGATTCACCCCTCCACTTT. It specifies CASSQETGDSPLHF.

The chain joins TRBV4-2 to TRBJ1-4; 7 bases are a match to TRBD1. Germline CDR1 and CDR2: LGHNA and YNFKEQ. V was pared by 0 bases and J by 5 bases, with 0 bases of the junction left unmatched. The CDR3 is 14 amino acids. CDR3: CASSQEQGNEKLFF. CDR3 in DNA: TGTGCCAGCAGCCAAGAACAGGGGAATGAAAAACTGTTTTTT.

This chain links TRBV4-1 with TRBJ1-3; weak D call: TRBD1 (5 bases). Germline V gives CDR1 MGHRA, CDR2 YSYEKL. The V gene lost 3 bases and the J gene lost 15 bases, with 12 bases spanning the gap. This CDR3 contains 11 residues. CDR3 sequence: CASSQEGPTYF. CDR3 nucleotide sequence: TGCGCCAGCAGCCAGGAGGGACCAACATATTTT.

This clone appeared once. This chain connects TRBV11-2 to TRBJ2-5; TRBD1 might be the D (5 bases). The CDR3 runs 14 residues. Trimming pared 4 bases from V and 4 bases from J, leaving 13 bases between. Germline V gives CDR1 SGHAT, CDR2 FQNNGV. CDR3 in DNA: TGTGCCAGCAGCTCATCATCTAGGGGAGAGACCCAGTACTTC. This sequence encodes CASSSSSRGETQYF.

As DNA, the CDR3 is TGCGCCAGCAGTGATAATACGCAGTATTTT. Protein: CASSDNTQYF. This chain links TRBV10-2 with TRBJ2-3; D is ambiguous. The germline V gene encodes CDR1 WSHSY and CDR2 SAAADI. CDR3 size: 10 residues. V lost 3 bases and J lost 7, with 2 bases in between.

This rearrangement joins TRBV13 to TRBJ1-1, with D perhaps matching TRBD1 (6 bases). V was pared by 1 base and J by 3 bases, with 9 bases between. The CDR3 consists of 14 residues. The V gene's germline CDR1 is PRHDT and CDR2 FYEKMQ (reference sequence). The CDR3 DNA reads TGTGCCAGCAGCTTAGAGGGGGTTCACACTGAAGCTTTCTTT. It encodes CASSLEGVHTEAFF.

V gene TRBV6-6 combines with J gene TRBJ1-1; 7 bases line up with TRBD1. The germline gives CDR1 MNHNY, CDR2 SVGAGI (reference sequence). The CDR3 consists of 13 residues. The J segment lost 4 bases and the V segment lost 6 bases, leaving 5 bases of the junction unmatched. The CDR3 region has the DNA TGTGCCAGCAGCCCTTACAGGGGCACTGAAGCTTTCTTT. It encodes CASSPYRGTEAFF.

The chain links TRBV4-1 to TRBJ2-3; 8 nucleotides agree with TRBD2. The V gene end was trimmed by 2 bases and the J gene end by 0 bases; junction bases not matched to a gene: 4. Germline V gives CDR1 MGHRA, CDR2 YSYEKL. This CDR3 has 16 residues. The CDR3 DNA follows: TGCGCCAGCAGCCAAAGGCCGGGGGGGAGCACAGATACGCAGTATTTT. Translation gives CASSQRPGGSTDTQYF.

The chain uses TRBV30 and TRBJ1-6; D might be TRBD1 (6 bases). The CDR3 totals 14 residues. V lost 0 bases and J 7 bases, leaving 10 bases between the germline ends. Germline loops: CDR1 GTSNPN, CDR2 SVGIG (reference sequence). The DNA for the CDR3 is TGTGCCTGGAGTGTTTGGACAGAGAATTCACCCCTCCACTTT. Residues: CAWSVWTENSPLHF.

The chain carries TRBV7-9 and TRBJ1-2, with D unclear. Deletions cut 1 base from V and 8 bases from J, with 17 bases between. The CDR3 contains 15 residues. Germline values: CDR1 SEHNR, CDR2 FQNEAQ (reference sequence). The DNA for the CDR3 is TGTGCCAGCAGCTTAGGGGGTGCGGGCAACGCAGGCTACACCTTC. This codes for CASSLGGAGNAGYTF.

With regard to this clone: Other DNA sequences from this sample encode an identical CDR3 as well. The chain combines TRBV5-1 with TRBJ1-1, with 11 bases lining up with TRBD1. Germline V gene sequence: CDR1 SGHRS, CDR2 YFSETQ. The length of the CDR3 is 15 residues. Germline trimming cut 0 bases from V and 5 bases from J; bases unmatched to any gene: 3. The CDR3: CASSLGTGGYTEAFF. The CDR3 DNA reads TGCGCCAGCAGCTTGGGGACAGGGGGCTATACTGAAGCTTTCTTT. Full variable domain (rest looked up from reference TRBV5-1 and TRBJ1-1): KAGVTQTPRYLIKTRGQQVTLSCSPISGHRSVSWYQQTPGQGLQFLFEYFSETQRNKGNFPGRFSGRQFSNSRSEMNVSTLELGDSALYLCASSLGTGGYTEAFFGQGTRLTVV.

CDR3 in DNA: TGTGCCAGCAGCTTAGAGGGGGGGCATCGCGAGCAGTACGTC. Its protein product is CASSLEGGHREQYV. The chain employs TRBV7-9 and TRBJ2-7, with a possible D match to TRBD2 (7 bases). This CDR3 spans 14 amino acids. The V gene's germline CDR1 is SEHNR and CDR2 FQNEAQ (reference sequence). V was shortened by 1 base and J by 6 bases, with 13 bases between the two germline ends.